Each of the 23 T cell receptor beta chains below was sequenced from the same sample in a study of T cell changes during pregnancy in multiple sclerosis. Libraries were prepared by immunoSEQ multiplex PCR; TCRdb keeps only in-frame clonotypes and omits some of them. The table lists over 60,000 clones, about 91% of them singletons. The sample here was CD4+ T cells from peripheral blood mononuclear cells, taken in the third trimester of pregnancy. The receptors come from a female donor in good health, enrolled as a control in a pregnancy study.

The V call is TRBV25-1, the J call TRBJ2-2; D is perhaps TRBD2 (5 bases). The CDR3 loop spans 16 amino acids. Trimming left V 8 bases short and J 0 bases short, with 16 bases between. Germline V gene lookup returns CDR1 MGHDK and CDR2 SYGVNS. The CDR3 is CASQKNGLANTGELFF. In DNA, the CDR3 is TGTGCCAGCCAAAAAAACGGACTCGCGAACACCGGGGAGCTGTTTTTT.

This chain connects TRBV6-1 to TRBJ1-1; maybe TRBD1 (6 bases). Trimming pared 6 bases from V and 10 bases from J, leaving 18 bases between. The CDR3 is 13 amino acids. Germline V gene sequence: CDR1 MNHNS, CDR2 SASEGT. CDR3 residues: CASSYGAGVGAFF. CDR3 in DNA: TGTGCCAGCAGCTACGGGGCAGGGGTCGGAGCTTTCTTT.

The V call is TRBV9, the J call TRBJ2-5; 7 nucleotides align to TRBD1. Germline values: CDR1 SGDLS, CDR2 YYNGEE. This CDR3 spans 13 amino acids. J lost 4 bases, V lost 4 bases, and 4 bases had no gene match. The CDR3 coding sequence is TGTGCCAGCAGCACTCGGGACAGAGAGACCCAGTACTTC. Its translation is CASSTRDRETQYF.

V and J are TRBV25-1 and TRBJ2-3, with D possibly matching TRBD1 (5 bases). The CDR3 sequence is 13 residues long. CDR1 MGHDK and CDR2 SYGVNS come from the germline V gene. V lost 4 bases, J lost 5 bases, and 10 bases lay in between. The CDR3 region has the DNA TGTGCCAGCAGTGTGAAAGGGGTAGATACGCAGTATTTT. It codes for CASSVKGVDTQYF.

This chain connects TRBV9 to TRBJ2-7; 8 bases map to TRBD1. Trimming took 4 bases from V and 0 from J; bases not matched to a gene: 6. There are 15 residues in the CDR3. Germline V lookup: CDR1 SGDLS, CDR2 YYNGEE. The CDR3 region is CASSPTGVPSYEQYF. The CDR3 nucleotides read TGTGCCAGCAGCCCGACAGGGGTTCCCTCCTACGAGCAGTACTTC.

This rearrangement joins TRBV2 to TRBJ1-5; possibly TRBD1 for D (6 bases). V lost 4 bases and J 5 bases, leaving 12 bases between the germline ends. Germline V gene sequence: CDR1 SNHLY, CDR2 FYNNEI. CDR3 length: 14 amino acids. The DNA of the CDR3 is TGTGCCAGCAGTGGGGAAGGGGGGGATCAGCCCCAGCATTTT. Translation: CASSGEGGDQPQHF.

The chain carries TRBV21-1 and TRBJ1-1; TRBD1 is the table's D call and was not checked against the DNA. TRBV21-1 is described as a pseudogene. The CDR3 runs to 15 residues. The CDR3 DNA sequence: TGTGCCAGCAGCAAAGTTCGGGCAGGGGTAACTGAAGCTTTCTTT. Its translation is CASSKVRAGVTEAFF.

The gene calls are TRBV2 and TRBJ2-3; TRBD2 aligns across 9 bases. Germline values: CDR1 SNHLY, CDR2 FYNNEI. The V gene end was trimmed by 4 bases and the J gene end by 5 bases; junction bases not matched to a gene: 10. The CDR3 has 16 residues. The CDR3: CASSVFGGGAGDTQYF. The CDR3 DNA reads TGTGCCAGCAGTGTTTTTGGCGGGGGGGCGGGAGATACGCAGTATTTT.

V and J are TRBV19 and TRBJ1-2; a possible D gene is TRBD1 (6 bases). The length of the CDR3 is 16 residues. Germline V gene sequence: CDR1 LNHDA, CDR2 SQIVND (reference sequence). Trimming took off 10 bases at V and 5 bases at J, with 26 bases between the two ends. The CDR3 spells CATLTGRGGRTYGYTF. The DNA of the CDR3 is TGTGCCACTCTAACTGGGCGAGGGGGAAGGACGTATGGCTACACCTTC.

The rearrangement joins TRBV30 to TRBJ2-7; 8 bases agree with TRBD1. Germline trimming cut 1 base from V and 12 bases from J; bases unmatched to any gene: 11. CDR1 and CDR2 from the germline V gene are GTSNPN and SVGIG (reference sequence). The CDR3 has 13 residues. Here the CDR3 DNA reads TGTGCCTGGAGTGGGGACAGGCTTACGAGGGGGTACTTC. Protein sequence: CAWSGDRLTRGYF.

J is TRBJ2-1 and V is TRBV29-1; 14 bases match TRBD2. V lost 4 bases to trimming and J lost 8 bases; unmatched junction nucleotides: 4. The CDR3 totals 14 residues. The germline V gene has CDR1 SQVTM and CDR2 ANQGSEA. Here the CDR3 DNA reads TGCAGCGTTGTCGGGACTAGCGGGGGTTATGAGCAGTTCTTC. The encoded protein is CSVVGTSGGYEQFF.

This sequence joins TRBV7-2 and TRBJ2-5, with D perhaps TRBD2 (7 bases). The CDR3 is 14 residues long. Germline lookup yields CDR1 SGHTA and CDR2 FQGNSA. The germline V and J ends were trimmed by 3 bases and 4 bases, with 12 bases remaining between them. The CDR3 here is CASSLGGAGETQYF. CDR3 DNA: TGTGCCAGCAGCTTGGGGGGGGCGGGAGAGACCCAGTACTTC. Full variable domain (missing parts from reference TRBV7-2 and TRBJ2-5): GAGVSQSPSNKVTEKGKDVELRCDPISGHTALYWYRQSLGQGLEFLIYFQGNSAPDKSGLPSDRFSAERTGGSVSTLTIQRTQQEDSAVYLCASSLGGAGETQYFGPGTRLLVL.

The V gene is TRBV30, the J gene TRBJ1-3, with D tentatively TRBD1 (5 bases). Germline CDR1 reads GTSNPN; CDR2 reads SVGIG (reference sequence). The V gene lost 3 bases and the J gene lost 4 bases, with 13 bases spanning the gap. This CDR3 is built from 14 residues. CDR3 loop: CAWSGGEWGNTIYF. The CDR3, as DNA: TGTGCCTGGAGCGGAGGGGAGTGGGGAAACACCATATATTTT.

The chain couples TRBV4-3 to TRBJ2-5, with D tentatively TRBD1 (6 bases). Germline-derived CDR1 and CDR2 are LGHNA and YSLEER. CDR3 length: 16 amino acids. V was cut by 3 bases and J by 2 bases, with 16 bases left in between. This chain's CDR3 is CASSQNTGTLQETQYF. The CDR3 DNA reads TGCGCCAGCAGCCAGAATACCGGGACACTACAAGAGACCCAGTACTTC.

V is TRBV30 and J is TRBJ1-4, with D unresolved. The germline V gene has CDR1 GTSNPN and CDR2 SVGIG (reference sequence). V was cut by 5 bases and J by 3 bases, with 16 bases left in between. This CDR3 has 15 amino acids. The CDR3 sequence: CAWGPGSGPNEKLFF. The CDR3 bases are TGTGCCTGGGGACCGGGAAGTGGGCCTAATGAAAAACTGTTTTTT.

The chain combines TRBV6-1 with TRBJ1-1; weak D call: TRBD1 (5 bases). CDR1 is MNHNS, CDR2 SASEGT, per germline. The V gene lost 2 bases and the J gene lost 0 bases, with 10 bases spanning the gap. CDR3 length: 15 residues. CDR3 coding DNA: TGTGCCAGCAGTGAATATGACAGTTTGAACACTGAAGCTTTCTTT. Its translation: CASSEYDSLNTEAFF.

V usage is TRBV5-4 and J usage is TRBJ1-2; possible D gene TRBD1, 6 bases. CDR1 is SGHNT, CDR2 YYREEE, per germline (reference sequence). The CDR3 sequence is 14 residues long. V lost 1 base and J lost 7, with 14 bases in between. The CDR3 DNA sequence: TGTGCCAGCAGCTTGAATTCAGGGGTCGTTGGCTACACCTTC. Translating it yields CASSLNSGVVGYTF.

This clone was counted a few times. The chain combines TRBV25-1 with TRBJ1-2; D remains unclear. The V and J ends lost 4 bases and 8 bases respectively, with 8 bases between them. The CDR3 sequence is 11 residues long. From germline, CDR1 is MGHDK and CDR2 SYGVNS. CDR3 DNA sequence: TGTGCCAGCAGTGGATGGCCAGGCTACACCTTC. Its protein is CASSGWPGYTF.

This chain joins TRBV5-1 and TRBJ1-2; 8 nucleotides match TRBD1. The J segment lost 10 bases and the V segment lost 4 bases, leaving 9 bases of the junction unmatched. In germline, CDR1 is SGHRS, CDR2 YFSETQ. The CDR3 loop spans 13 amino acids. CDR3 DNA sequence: TGCGCCAGCAGCACCTCGACAGGGGACACCTACACCTTC. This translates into CASSTSTGDTYTF.

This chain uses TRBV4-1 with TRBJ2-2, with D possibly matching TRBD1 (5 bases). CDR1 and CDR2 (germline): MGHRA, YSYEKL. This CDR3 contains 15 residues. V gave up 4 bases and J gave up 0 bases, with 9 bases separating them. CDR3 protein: CASSPTETNTGELFF. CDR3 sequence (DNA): TGCGCCAGCAGCCCGACAGAAACGAACACCGGGGAGCTGTTTTTT.

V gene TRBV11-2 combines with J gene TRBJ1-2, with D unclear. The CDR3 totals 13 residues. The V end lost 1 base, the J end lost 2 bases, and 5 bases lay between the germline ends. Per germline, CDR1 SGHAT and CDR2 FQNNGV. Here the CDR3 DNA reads TGTGCCAGCAGCTTAGTAGTCAACTATGGCTACACCTTC. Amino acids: CASSLVVNYGYTF.

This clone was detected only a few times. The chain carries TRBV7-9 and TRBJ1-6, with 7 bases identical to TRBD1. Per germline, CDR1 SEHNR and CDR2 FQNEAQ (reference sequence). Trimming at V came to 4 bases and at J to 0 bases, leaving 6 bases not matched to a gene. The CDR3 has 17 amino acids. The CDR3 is CASSSEGQSSYNSPLHF. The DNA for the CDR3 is TGTGCCAGCAGCTCCGAGGGACAGAGCTCCTATAATTCACCCCTCCACTTT.

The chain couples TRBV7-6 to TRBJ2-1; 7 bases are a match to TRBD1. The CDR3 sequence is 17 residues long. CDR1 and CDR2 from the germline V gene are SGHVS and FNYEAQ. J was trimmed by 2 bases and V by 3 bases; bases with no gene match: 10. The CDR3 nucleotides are TGTGCCAGCAGCTTGACACCCGACAGGGAGCCCTACAATGAGCAGTTCTTC. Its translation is CASSLTPDREPYNEQFF. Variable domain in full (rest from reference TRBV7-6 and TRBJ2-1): GAGVSQSPRYKVTKRGQDVALRCDPISGHVSLYWYRQALGQGPEFLTYFNYEAQQDKSGLPNDRFSAERPEGSISTLTIQRTEQRDSAMYRCASSLTPDREPYNEQFFGPGTRLTVL.